Listed below are T cell receptor beta chains from one sample, sequenced in a study of cytomegalovirus exposure and HLA in healthy donors. Using immunoSEQ multiplex PCR, the repertoire was profiled, and TCRdb retains in-frame clones only, with some absent. In the table there are 35,000 to 45,000 clones, around 77% of which are singletons. The sequencing input was PBMCs. These receptors were obtained from a young woman in good health and CMV-seropositive. Both conserved end residues are part of each CDR3. The D gene is left open where the match is weak. The size field is filled for only some rows; it gives once, few, many or a size class.

>-|-|TRBV14|TRBJ1-1
TGTGCCAGCAGCCAATTGACAGGAGTGAACACTGAAGCTTTCTTT
CASSQLTGVNTEAFF
>-|TRBD1|TRBV6-5|TRBJ1-2
TGTGCCAGCAGTTCAATGCGTGGTCAGGGGGGCGTTGGCTACACCTTC
CASSSMRGQGGVGYTF
>-|-|TRBV5-1|TRBJ1-1
TGCGCCACCAGAGAGCCAGGACATTCAGCTGAAGCTTTCTTT
CATREPGHSAEAFF
>-|-|TRBV5-1|TRBJ2-2
TGCGCCAGCAGCTTGGGACCGACAGGAACCGGGGAGCTGTTTTTT
CASSLGPTGTGELFF
>-|TRBD2|TRBV4-2|TRBJ2-5
TGTGCCAGCAGCCAAGATCCTCGGGGGGGGCCAGAGACCCAGTACTTC
CASSQDPRGGPETQYF
>-|TRBD1|TRBV6-5|TRBJ1-5
TGTGCCAGCAGCGGGACAGACAATCAGCCCCAGCATTTT
CASSGTDNQPQHF
>-|TRBD1|TRBV5-1|TRBJ1-6
TGCGCCAGCAGCTTGGGGGCAGGGGGTCCCTCCGATTCACCCCTCCACTTT
CASSLGAGGPSDSPLHF
>-|-|TRBV18|TRBJ2-3
TGTGCCAGCTCATCAAACAGGGCAGATACGCAGTATTTT
CASSSNRADTQYF
>few|TRBD1|TRBV19|TRBJ1-5
TGTGCCAGTAGTACCGGACAGGGGGCGGGGAATCAGCCCCAGCATTTT
CASSTGQGAGNQPQHF
>once|-|TRBV15|TRBJ1-1
TGTGCCACCAGCAGAGTTACAGGAATGAACACTGAAGCTTTCTTT
CATSRVTGMNTEAFF
>-|-|TRBV6-5|TRBJ2-1
TGTGCCAGCAGGGAGCCTCCCCCGTACAATGAGCAGTTCTTC
CASREPPPYNEQFF
>-|TRBD2|TRBV7-9|TRBJ2-2
TGTGCCAGCAGCCCTCGGACTAGCGGTAACACCGGGGAGCTGTTTTTT
CASSPRTSGNTGELFF
>-|-|TRBV27|TRBJ1-5
TGTGCCAGCAGCACTGGGGGGTATAATCAGCCCCAGCATTTT
CASSTGGYNQPQHF
>-|TRBD2|TRBV4-2|TRBJ2-7
TGTGCCAGCAGCCAAGAAAAGACTAGCGGGGCTGACGAGCAGTACTTC
CASSQEKTSGADEQYF
>few|TRBD1|TRBV5-4|TRBJ1-1
TGTGCCAGCAGCTTGGGGGGCAGGGGGGAAGCTTTCTTT
CASSLGGRGEAFF
>-|-|TRBV29-1|TRBJ1-2
TGCAGCGTTGTTGAGGGATCTAGGGTTGGAGGCTACACCTTC
CSVVEGSRVGGYTF
>once|TRBD1|TRBV5-4|TRBJ1-4
TGTGCCAGCAGCTTGCAGGGGGCCACTGAAAAACTGTTTTTT
CASSLQGATEKLFF
>-|TRBD1|TRBV14|TRBJ1-1
TGTGCCAGCAGCTCTTGGACAGGGGCTCGACGAGCTTTCTTT
CASSSWTGARRAFF
>-|-|TRBV7-2|TRBJ1-2
TGTGCCAGCAGCTTAGGGACCAGACAGGTTTCTAACTATGGCTACACCTTC
CASSLGTRQVSNYGYTF
>once|-|TRBV10-3|TRBJ2-7
TGTGCCACCGAAGGAGGCCGAGACGAGCAGTACTTC
CATEGGRDEQYF
>-|TRBD1|TRBV6-6|TRBJ1-5
TGTGCCAGCATCTTGACAGGGGCGATTCAGCCCCAGCATTTT
CASILTGAIQPQHF
>-|-|TRBV27|TRBJ1-2
TGTGCCAGCAGTAGCCTAGGGGGGGCTAACTATGGCTACACCTTC
CASSSLGGANYGYTF
>-|-|TRBV6-1|TRBJ2-2
TGTGCCAGCAGTGAACTAGTAGCCGGGGAGCTGTTTTTT
CASSELVAGELFF
>-|TRBD2|TRBV5-5|TRBJ2-2
TGTGCCAGCAGCCTGGGACTAGCCCGAAACACCGGGGAGCTGTTTTTT
CASSLGLARNTGELFF
>-|-|TRBV7-8|TRBJ1-2
TGTGCCAGCAGCGCTGGACTGAACTATGGCTACACCTTC
CASSAGLNYGYTF
>-|-|TRBV10-3|TRBJ1-1
TGTGCCATCAGGGGGGGGAGTGAAGCTTTCTTT
CAIRGGSEAFF
>-|-|TRBV10-3|TRBJ1-5
TGTGCCATCAGTGAGTCGACAGCTGATCAGCCCCAGCATTTT
CAISESTADQPQHF
>-|TRBD1|TRBV9|TRBJ1-2
TGTGCCAGCAGCGCCGGACAGGGAGGCCTGGATGGCTACACCTTC
CASSAGQGGLDGYTF
>-|TRBD2|TRBV30|TRBJ2-5
TGTGCCTGGAGTGTTCCGAGCGGGGGGCGGCAGTACTTC
CAWSVPSGGRQYF
>-|TRBD2|TRBV18|TRBJ2-3
TGTGCCAGCTTACCGGGACTAGCGGGAAGCACAGATACGCAGTATTTT
CASLPGLAGSTDTQYF
>-|-|TRBV18|TRBJ1-4
TGTGCCAGCTCACCGAACCCAGGGGCGGATGAAAAACTGTTTTTT
CASSPNPGADEKLFF
>-|TRBD1|TRBV6-5|TRBJ2-1
TGTGCCAGCAGCCAAGGACAGGGTTCCTACAATGAGCAGTTCTTC
CASSQGQGSYNEQFF
>-|TRBD1|TRBV7-3|TRBJ2-2
TGTGCCAGCAGCTTGGACAGGACCACCGGGGAGCTGTTTTTT
CASSLDRTTGELFF
>-|TRBD2|TRBV18|TRBJ2-3
TGTGCCAGCTCACCACCGGGTCTAGCGGGAGCCTTGGATACGCAGTATTTT
CASSPPGLAGALDTQYF
>once|TRBD2|TRBV4-1|TRBJ2-3
TGCGCCAGCAGCCACTCCAATAAAGGGACTAGTCAAACAGATACGCAGTATTTT
CASSHSNKGTSQTDTQYF
>once|-|TRBV9|TRBJ2-1
TGTGCCAGCAGCGTAGGGAGCTCCTACAATGAGCAGTTCTTC
CASSVGSSYNEQFF
>-|-|TRBV23-1|TRBJ2-4
TGCGCCAGCAGTCAAGACTTCAGGGGTGCAGAGAACCCCAAGTACTTC
CASSQDFRGAENPKYF
>-|TRBD2|TRBV2|TRBJ2-3
TGTGCCAGCACCGCGGGGCTAGCGGGGGGGGCAGATACGCAGTATTTT
CASTAGLAGGADTQYF
>-|-|TRBV19|TRBJ1-5
TGTGCCAGTACCCCGCTGGGGGCTAGTCAGCCCCAGCATTTT
CASTPLGASQPQHF
>-|TRBD2|TRBV25-1|TRBJ2-2
TGTGCCAGCAGTGAGGCGGTTCTAGCGGGGGTTACCGGGGAGCTGTTTTTT
CASSEAVLAGVTGELFF
>few|TRBD1|TRBV5-1|TRBJ1-4
TGCGCCAGCAGCGCCACAGGGGGCGATGGTGAAAAACTGTTTTTT
CASSATGGDGEKLFF
>-|-|TRBV30|TRBJ2-1
TGTGCCTGGAGTGTACGGGGGGCACGATACAATGAGCAGTTCTTC
CAWSVRGARYNEQFF
>-|TRBD2|TRBV5-1|TRBJ2-2
TGCGCCAGCAGCTCGGACCCGGGGACTAGCGGCGGGGAGCTGTTTTTT
CASSSDPGTSGGELFF
>-|TRBD1|TRBV28|TRBJ1-4
TGTGCCAGCAGAGACCAGGACAGGGGTCGCACTAATGAAAAACTGTTTTTT
CASRDQDRGRTNEKLFF
>-|TRBD1|TRBV13|TRBJ1-2
TGTGCCAGCAGCCTTCGACAGGGGGCTCTAGACTATGGCTACACCTTC
CASSLRQGALDYGYTF
>-|TRBD1|TRBV5-5|TRBJ2-1
TGTGCCAGCAGCTTGATTGGACAGGGGTACAATGAGCAGTTCTTC
CASSLIGQGYNEQFF
>-|-|TRBV6-5|TRBJ2-6
TGTGCCAGCAGTTACTCCGGGGTGGCGGGGGCCAACGTCCTGACTTTC
CASSYSGVAGANVLTF
>-|TRBD2|TRBV11-2|TRBJ2-7
TGTCCCAGCAGCGTGGGACTAGCGGAGCGCTACGAGCAGTACTTC
CPSSVGLAERYEQYF
>-|TRBD1|TRBV18|TRBJ2-7
TGTGCCAGCTCACCACCGTCGGCGACAGGGGGCGAGCAGTACTTC
CASSPPSATGGEQYF
>-|-|TRBV28|TRBJ1-1
TGTGCCAGCAGCCCGCGCCCCCTGAACACTGAAGCTTTCTTT
CASSPRPLNTEAFF
>-|TRBD2|TRBV19|TRBJ2-1
TGTGCCAGTAGTTTGGGACTAGCGGGGGGGGTTTACAATGAGCAGTTCTTC
CASSLGLAGGVYNEQFF
>few|TRBD2|TRBV27|TRBJ2-5
TGTGCCAGCAGTTTAGGAGCGGGGGAGGAGACCCAGTACTTC
CASSLGAGEETQYF
>-|-|TRBV11-2|TRBJ2-1
TGTGCCAGCAGCTTAGGCAGATCTGAGCAGTTCTTC
CASSLGRSEQFF